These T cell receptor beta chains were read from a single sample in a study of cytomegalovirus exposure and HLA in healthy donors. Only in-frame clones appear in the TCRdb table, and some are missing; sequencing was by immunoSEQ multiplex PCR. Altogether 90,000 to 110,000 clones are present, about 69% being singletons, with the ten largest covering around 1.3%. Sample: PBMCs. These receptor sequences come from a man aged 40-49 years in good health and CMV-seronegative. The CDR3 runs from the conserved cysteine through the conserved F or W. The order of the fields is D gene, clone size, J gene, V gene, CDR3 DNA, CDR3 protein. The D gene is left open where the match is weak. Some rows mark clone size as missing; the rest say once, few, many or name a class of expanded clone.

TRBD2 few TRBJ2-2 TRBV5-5 TGTGCCAGCAGCCCGACTAGCGGGAGGGCCCCCGGGGAGCTGTTTTTT CASSPTSGRAPGELFF
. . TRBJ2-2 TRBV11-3 TGTGCCAGCAGCCAAATCACCGGGGAGCTGTTTTTT CASSQITGELFF
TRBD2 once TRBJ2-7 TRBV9 TGTGCCAGCAGCTCCAGCTTGGCGGGAGGCCCCTCCTACGAGCAGTACTTC CASSSSLAGGPSYEQYF
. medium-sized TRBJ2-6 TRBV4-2 TGTGCCAGCAGCCAAGATCGGGGGTCTGGGGCCAACGTCCTGACTTTC CASSQDRGSGANVLTF
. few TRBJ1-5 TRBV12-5 TGTGCTAGTGGTGGATACAGGGATCAGCCCCAGCATTTT CASGGYRDQPQHF
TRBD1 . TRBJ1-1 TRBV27 TGTGCCAGCAGTAGGACAGGGAGTGCCACTGAAGCTTTCTTT CASSRTGSATEAFF
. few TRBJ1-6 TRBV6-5 TGTGCCAGCACCGCCGTCGGAGGAACTAATTCACCCCTCCACTTT CASTAVGGTNSPLHF
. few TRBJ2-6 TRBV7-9 TGTTCCAGCAGCCCCAGGGATACTTCCTCTGGGGCCAACGTCCTGACTTTC CSSSPRDTSSGANVLTF
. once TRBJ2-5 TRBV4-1 TGCGCCAGCAGCCAGGCGAGAGGGCAAGAGACCCAGTACTTC CASSQARGQETQYF
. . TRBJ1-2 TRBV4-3 TGCGCCAGCAGCCAAGCGGGAGGAGATGGCTACACCTTC CASSQAGGDGYTF
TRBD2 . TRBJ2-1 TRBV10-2 TGCGCCAGCAGGGGACTAGCGGGCCCTAGGGATGTGGTCTTC CASRGLAGPRDVVF
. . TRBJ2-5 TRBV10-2 TGCGCCAGCAGTGAGATTACTCGATCGCAAGAGACCCAGTACTTC CASSEITRSQETQYF
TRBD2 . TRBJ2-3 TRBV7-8 TGTGCCAGCAGCTTAAACATAGCGGGAGTGGCAGATACGCAGTATTTT CASSLNIAGVADTQYF
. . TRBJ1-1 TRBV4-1 TGCGCCAGCAGCCAATGGGGAGGGGCCACTGAAGCTTTCTTT CASSQWGGATEAFF
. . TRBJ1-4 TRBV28 TGTGCCAGCAGTCACGGAGATAATGAAAAACTGTTTTTT CASSHGDNEKLFF
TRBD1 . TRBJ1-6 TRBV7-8 TGTGCCAGCAGCTTAGCTGACAGGGGCGGTTCACCCCTCCACTTT CASSLADRGGSPLHF
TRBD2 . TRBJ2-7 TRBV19 TGTGCCAGTAGTACGCCCCTCGGACTAGCCTACGAGCAGTACTTC CASSTPLGLAYEQYF
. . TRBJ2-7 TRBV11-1 TGTGCCAGCAGCTTTTCGGACGGGAACTACGAGCAGTACTTC CASSFSDGNYEQYF
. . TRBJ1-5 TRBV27 TGTGCCAGCAGTTTATCTCCAGGGGAAAGCAATCAGCCCCAGCATTTT CASSLSPGESNQPQHF
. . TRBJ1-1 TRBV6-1 TGTGCCAGCAGTGAACTCACCGGGATCCGTCGTGTCACTGAAGCTTTCTTT CASSELTGIRRVTEAFF
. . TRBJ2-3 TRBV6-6 TGTGCCAGCAGTACCCCTCGGGGAGATACGCAGTATTTT CASSTPRGDTQYF
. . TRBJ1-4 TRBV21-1 TGTGCCAGCAGCACCCCAGGGGGCACTAATGAAAAACTGTTTTTT CASSTPGGTNEKLFF
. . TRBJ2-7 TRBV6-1 TGTGCCAGCAGTGAAAAGGGAGAAGCCTACGAGCAGTACTTC CASSEKGEAYEQYF
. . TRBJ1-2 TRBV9 TGTGCCAGCAGCGTTGGCCACGGGAGCTATGGCTACACCTTC CASSVGHGSYGYTF
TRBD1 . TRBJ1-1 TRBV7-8 TGTGCCAGCAGCTTAAGAGCCGGGACAGGGGGCGCTTGGAACACTGAAGCTTTCTTT CASSLRAGTGGAWNTEAFF
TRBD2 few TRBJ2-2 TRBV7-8 TGTGCCAGCAGCCCCCCCTGGCGGGAGAAGAGCACCGGGGAGCTGTTTTTT CASSPPWREKSTGELFF
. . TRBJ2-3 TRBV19 TGTGCCAGTATGGACCGGGGGAGCACAGATACGCAGTATTTT CASMDRGSTDTQYF
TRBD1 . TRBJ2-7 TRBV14 TGTGCCAGCAGCCAAGATGAGGACAGGGGGCTCGAGCAGTACTTC CASSQDEDRGLEQYF
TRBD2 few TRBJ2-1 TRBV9 TGTGCCAGCAGCGTAGCTGGCGGGGGGAGGAATGAGCAGTTCTTC CASSVAGGGRNEQFF
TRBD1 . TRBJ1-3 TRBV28 TGTGCCAGCAGTTTACTACCGGGACAGGGGACTGGAAACACCATATATTTT CASSLLPGQGTGNTIYF
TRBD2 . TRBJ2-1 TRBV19 TGTGCCAGTACTAACACGACTAGCGGGGGGATCAATGAGCAGTTCTTC CASTNTTSGGINEQFF
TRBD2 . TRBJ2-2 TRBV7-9 TGTTCCAGAACCTCTAGCGGGAACACCGGGGAGCTGTTTTTT CSRTSSGNTGELFF
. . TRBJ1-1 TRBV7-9 TGTGCCAGCAGCTTAAGGCGGGGGGACACTGAAGCTTTCTTT CASSLRRGDTEAFF
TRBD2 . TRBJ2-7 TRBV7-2 TGTGCCAGCAGCCTCGAGCTAGCGGGAGGAGGCTACGAGCAGTACTTC CASSLELAGGGYEQYF
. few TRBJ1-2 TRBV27 TGTGCCAGCAGTAAGCGGGACGGGTACTACACCTTC CASSKRDGYYTF
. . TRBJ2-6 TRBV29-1 TGCAGCGTTGAGAGGTCTGGGGCCAACGTCCTGACTTTC CSVERSGANVLTF
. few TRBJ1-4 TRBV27 TGTGCCAGCAGTCCCATTATACTGGACAGACTTAATGAAAAACTGTTTTTT CASSPIILDRLNEKLFF
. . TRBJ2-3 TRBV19 TGTGCCAGTAGTGGATTACAGGGAGCAGATACGCAGTATTTT CASSGLQGADTQYF
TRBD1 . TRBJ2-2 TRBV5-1 TGCGCCAGCAGCCCCTCTGGGACAGCGAACACCGGGGAGCTGTTTTTT CASSPSGTANTGELFF
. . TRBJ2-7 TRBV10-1 TGCGCCAGCAGTGAAAGCGGGGAGCAGTACTTC CASSESGEQYF
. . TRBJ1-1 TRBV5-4 TGTGCCAGCAGCTCAATTCAGGGGTATGAAGCTTTCTTT CASSSIQGYEAFF
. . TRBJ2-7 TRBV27 TGTGCCAGTACCGGGACAACCTACGAGCAGTACTTC CASTGTTYEQYF
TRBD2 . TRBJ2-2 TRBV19 TGTGCCAGTAGCCAACTAGCGGGAAGGACCGGGGAGCTGTTTTTT CASSQLAGRTGELFF
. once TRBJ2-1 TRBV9 TGTGCCAGCAGCGTAGGGAAAGGGGATCCGTTCTTC CASSVGKGDPFF